This is a list of T cell receptor beta chains from one sample in a study of blood T cells in healthy people across ages. TCRdb reprocessed the 5' RACE reads via MiXCR and lists one record per CDR3 protein. The table shows roughly 800,000 distinct CDR3 sequences, with roughly 50% occurring only once. The sequencing input was blood. The receptors shown here come from a man older than 75 in good health. The CDR3 runs from the conserved cysteine through the conserved F or W. The order of the fields is J gene, V gene, D gene, clone size, CDR3 DNA, CDR3 protein. The D gene is left open where the match is weak. Only some rows state a clone size, as once, few, many or a class for expanded clones.

TRBJ2-5 | TRBV7-9 | NA | NA | TGTGCCAGCACCAAATCGATGGCCGGAGGGCAAGAGACCCAGTACTTC | CASTKSMAGGQETQYF
TRBJ1-1 | TRBV20-1 | NA | NA | TGCAGTGCTAGGCAGGTTCCTGAAGCTTTCTTT | CSARQVPEAFF
TRBJ2-4 | TRBV2 | NA | NA | TGTGCCAGCAGTGGGGGCCCCTTATCGGGCCAGTACTTC | CASSGGPLSGQYF
TRBJ1-4 | TRBV2 | TRBD1 | NA | TGTGCCAGCAGGTCCTCAGGGGGCGGTGGTGAAAAACTGTTTTTT | CASRSSGGGGEKLFF
TRBJ2-7 | TRBV20-1 | TRBD2 | NA | TGCAGTGCCCACAGCGGGGGCGCAACCTCCTACGAGCAGTACTTC | CSAHSGGATSYEQYF
TRBJ2-1 | TRBV7-2 | TRBD1 | NA | TGTGCCAGCAGCTTAGGGGGGACAGGGCAGGGCTCCTACAATGAGCAGTTCTTC | CASSLGGTGQGSYNEQFF
TRBJ2-5 | TRBV20-1 | NA | few | TGCAGTGCGAAGAGCCAAGAAAGGCAGTACTTC | CSAKSQERQYF
TRBJ2-7 | TRBV4-1 | NA | few | TGCGCCAGCAGCCTTCTTACAGGGATTAGCTCCTACGAGCAGTACTTC | CASSLLTGISSYEQYF
TRBJ1-2 | TRBV14 | NA | NA | TGTGCCAGCAGCCGAAACCTACCGGGACAAAGCTACACCTTC | CASSRNLPGQSYTF
TRBJ2-7 | TRBV3-1 | NA | NA | TGTGCCAGCAGCCAAGGAGGCAGCGGCGACCCCTACGAGCAGTACTTC | CASSQGGSGDPYEQYF
TRBJ2-1 | TRBV5-1 | NA | NA | TGCGCCAGCAGCTTGGGACTAGACAACTCTTACAATGAGCAGTTCTTC | CASSLGLDNSYNEQFF
TRBJ2-1 | TRBV3-1 | TRBD2 | few | TGTGCCAGCAGCCACGTATTGGCTAGCGGGAGTGTCACCTACAATGAGCAGTTCTTC | CASSHVLASGSVTYNEQFF
TRBJ2-1 | TRBV2 | NA | NA | TGTGCCAGCAGTGGGGAGACGTTCAATGAGCAGTTCTTC | CASSGETFNEQFF
TRBJ2-1 | TRBV6-5 | TRBD2 | NA | TGTGCCAGCAGGAGGGGACTAGCGGGCTACAATGAGCGGTTCTTC | CASRRGLAGYNERFF
TRBJ2-5 | TRBV7-8 | NA | few | TGTGCCAGCAGCTTCGAGGACTCGGCACAAGAGACCCAGTACTTC | CASSFEDSAQETQYF
TRBJ2-7 | TRBV5-1 | TRBD2 | NA | TGCGCCAGCAGCGAACCGAGGTTGGCGGGAGAGACCTACGAGCAGTACTTC | CASSEPRLAGETYEQYF
TRBJ2-7 | TRBV12-5 | TRBD1 | NA | TGTGCTAGTGGTCTAGGACAGGGATTAAGTATACACGAGCAGTACTTC | CASGLGQGLSIHEQYF
TRBJ1-2 | TRBV5-1 | TRBD1 | NA | TGCGCCAGCAGCTCGACAGGGGCGGTCAACTATGGCTACACCTTC | CASSSTGAVNYGYTF
TRBJ2-3 | TRBV12-3/TRBV12-4 | TRBD1 | NA | TGTGCCAGCAGGGGACAGACAGATACGCAGTATTTT | CASRGQTDTQYF
TRBJ2-7 | TRBV12-3/TRBV12-4 | TRBD2 | NA | TGTGCCAGCAGTGTAGCGGGAGTGGGAGAGCAGTACTTC | CASSVAGVGEQYF
TRBJ1-1 | TRBV9 | NA | NA | TGTGCCAGCAGCGTAGGTGGGAGAGGCAGGGAGTACACTGAAGCTTTCTTT | CASSVGGRGREYTEAFF
TRBJ2-3 | TRBV29-1 | TRBD1 | NA | TGCAGCGTTGAGACAGGGGCCACAGATACGCAGTATTTT | CSVETGATDTQYF
TRBJ2-7 | TRBV7-2 | NA | NA | TGTGCCAGCAGCTTAGTAGGTCAGCAAAACTACGAGCAGTACTTC | CASSLVGQQNYEQYF
TRBJ2-5 | TRBV24-1 | NA | NA | TGTGCCACCAGTGATTCGGGCCAAAGGCGAGAGACCCAGTACTTC | CATSDSGQRRETQYF
TRBJ2-7 | TRBV5-5 | NA | many | TGTGCCAGCAGCTCGGGGATCTACGAGCAGTACTTC | CASSSGIYEQYF